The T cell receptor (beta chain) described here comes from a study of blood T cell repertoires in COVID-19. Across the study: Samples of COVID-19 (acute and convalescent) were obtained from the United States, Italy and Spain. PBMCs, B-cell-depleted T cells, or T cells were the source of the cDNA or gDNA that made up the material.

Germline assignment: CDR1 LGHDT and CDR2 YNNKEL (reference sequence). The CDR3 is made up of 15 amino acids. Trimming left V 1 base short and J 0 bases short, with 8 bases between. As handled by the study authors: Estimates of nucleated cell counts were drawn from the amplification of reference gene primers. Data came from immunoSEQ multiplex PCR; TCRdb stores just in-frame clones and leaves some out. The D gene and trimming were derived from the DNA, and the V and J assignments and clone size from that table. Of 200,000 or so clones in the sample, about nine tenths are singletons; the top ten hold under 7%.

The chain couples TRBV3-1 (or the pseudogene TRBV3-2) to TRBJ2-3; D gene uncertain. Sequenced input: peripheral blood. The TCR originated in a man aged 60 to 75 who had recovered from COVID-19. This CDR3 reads CASSQGGDSTDTQYF. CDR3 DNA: TGTGCCAGCAGCCAAGGAGGTGATAGCACAGATACGCAGTATTTT.